This TCR beta chain emerged from a study of blood T cells in healthy people across ages. For the second PCR, which ran for 7 to 11 cycles, a sample-barcoded 5' primer and a J-beta primer mix were used. One entry per CDR3 protein results from TCRdb running MiXCR on the 5' RACE reads. The data contain hundreds of thousands of distinct CDR3 sequences, about 56% of them singletons. Germline V gene data show CDR1 as SGHDN and CDR2 as FVKESK. The CDR3 runs to 16 residues. With 5 bases removed from V and 2 bases from J, the gap between germline ends came to 17 bases. The chain links TRBV14 to TRBJ2-3, with a possible D match to TRBD1 (6 bases). Sequencing was done on a sample of blood. This receptor was obtained from a middle-aged man in good health. The CDR3 region is CASSAYTGPPTDTQYF. CDR3 DNA: TGTGCCAGCAGCGCTTACACAGGGCCTCCCACAGATACGCAGTATTTT.